The 32 T cell receptor beta chains presented below share a single source sample, sequenced in a study of OX40 agonist ivuxolimab in advanced cancers. The library came from the immunoSEQ multiplex PCR assay. In TCRdb, the immuneACCESS table is reduced to in-frame sequences with V and J assigned. These tables do not hold every clone; where another copy was compared, an unresolved V gene accounts for under half, and the others remain unexplained. The sample table records about 13,000 clones; about three quarters of these occur just once. 32% of the sample is held by the ten biggest clonotypes. The sequencing here drew on CD4+ or CD8+ T cells sorted from blood, taken in a trial of the OX40 agonist ivuxolimab. Receptors were obtained from an adult with an advanced solid tumor such as melanoma, head and neck, liver or kidney cancer.

V and J are TRBV6-6 and TRBJ2-3; D is unclear. Trimming removed 2 bases from V and 0 bases from J, with 3 bases in between. Per the germline V gene, CDR1 is MNHNY and CDR2 is SVGAGI (reference sequence). The CDR3 has 13 residues. This chain's CDR3 is CASSYTSTDTQYF. The CDR3 nucleotides read TGTGCCAGCAGTTACACTAGCACAGATACGCAGTATTTT.

CDR3 DNA sequence: TGTGCCAGCAGTCCAGCGGGGGGCCCCCACGAGCAGTACTTC. It specifies CASSPAGGPHEQYF. The V call is TRBV28, the J call TRBJ2-7; 9 nucleotides match TRBD2. J lost 5 bases, V lost 5 bases, and 7 bases had no gene match. Germline values: CDR1 MDHEN, CDR2 SYDVKM. This CDR3 has 14 residues.

The chain is built from TRBV15 and TRBJ1-5; no clear D gene. This CDR3 has 15 amino acids. The germline V gene has CDR1 LNHNV and CDR2 YYDKDF (reference sequence). Trimming stripped 5 bases from V and 3 bases from J, with 14 bases between. The CDR3 sequence is CATSSDLDLNQPQHF. As DNA, the CDR3 is TGTGCCACCAGCTCTGACTTAGATCTCAATCAGCCCCAGCATTTT.

The chain combines TRBV19 with TRBJ1-1; D perhaps matches TRBD1 (5 bases). The CDR3 loop spans 16 amino acids. V lost 3 bases, J lost 5 bases, and 19 bases lay in between. The germline CDR1 and CDR2 sequences are LNHDA and SQIVND (reference sequence). Here the CDR3 DNA reads TGTGCCAGTAGTATCCTTCCCGGGGGAGAGGGGACTGAAGCTTTCTTT. Amino acids: CASSILPGGEGTEAFF.

The chain recombines TRBV29-1 with TRBJ1-2; 7 bases match TRBD1. Trimming removed 7 bases from V and 8 bases from J; junction bases left unmatched: 7. CDR1 is SQVTM and CDR2 is ANQGSEA in the germline V gene. The CDR3 runs 11 residues. CDR3 nucleotide sequence: TGCAGCGACCTTAAACAGGGGGGCTACACCTTC. Translated: CSDLKQGGYTF. Full variable domain (rest looked up from reference TRBV29-1 and TRBJ1-2): SAVISQKPSRDICQRGTSLTIQCQVDSQVTMMFWYRQQPGQSLTLIATANQGSEATYESGFVIDKFPISRPNLTFSTLTVSNMSPEDSSIYLCSDLKQGGYTFGSGTRLTVV.

The chain recombines TRBV5-1 with TRBJ2-2; TRBD2 agrees at 10 bases. V was pared by 0 bases and J by 6 bases, with 5 bases of the junction left unmatched. There are 16 residues in the CDR3. The germline gives CDR1 SGHRS, CDR2 YFSETQ. Here the CDR3 DNA reads TGCGCCAGCAGCTTGGCTAGCGGGAGTCCGTCCGGGGAGCTGTTTTTT. It translates to CASSLASGSPSGELFF. Together with reference TRBV5-1 and TRBJ2-2, the CDR3 gives the full variable domain: KAGVTQTPRYLIKTRGQQVTLSCSPISGHRSVSWYQQTPGQGLQFLFEYFSETQRNKGNFPGRFSGRQFSNSRSEMNVSTLELGDSALYLCASSLASGSPSGELFFGEGSRLTVL.

In regard to this clone: The same CDR3 is also encoded by other DNA sequences in this sample. The genes are TRBV4-3 and TRBJ2-7; 7 bases agree with TRBD2. The CDR3 has 15 residues. In germline, CDR1 is LGHNA, CDR2 YSLEER. V gave up 0 bases and J gave up 3 bases; unmatched junction bases: 5. CDR3 DNA sequence: TGCGCCAGCAGCCAAGAATCTAGCGGCGTCTACGAGCAGTACTTC. This gives the protein CASSQESSGVYEQYF.

The chain has TRBV7-6 and TRBJ2-7; 7 bases line up with TRBD2. In germline, CDR1 is SGHVS, CDR2 FNYEAQ. The junction had 7 bases not matched to a gene; V was cut back by 6 bases and J by 2 bases. The CDR3 is 14 amino acids. DNA of the CDR3: TGTGCCAGCAGTCCCGGGACTACGACCTACGAGCAGTACTTC. Amino acids: CASSPGTTTYEQYF.

The J gene is TRBJ2-3, the V gene TRBV9; D remains unclear. Trimming took 3 bases from V and 0 from J, leaving 11 bases between them. Germline values: CDR1 SGDLS, CDR2 YYNGEE. This CDR3 comprises 15 residues. The CDR3 here is CASSELAYSTDTQYF. CDR3 coding DNA: TGTGCCAGCAGCGAGCTGGCCTACAGCACAGATACGCAGTATTTT.

The sample holds one count of this clone. Written as DNA, the CDR3 is TGTGCCAGCAGCCCGGACCACACTGAAGCTTTCTTT. This codes for CASSPDHTEAFF. The chain links TRBV5-4 to TRBJ1-1; D remains ambiguous. Germline V gives CDR1 SGHNT, CDR2 YYREEE (reference sequence). The CDR3 covers 12 residues. Trimming left V 4 bases short and J 3 bases short, with 7 bases between.

This clone has a handful of counts. The chain combines TRBV6-4 with TRBJ2-1; TRBD1 is a possible D gene (5 bases). CDR1 and CDR2 (germline): MRHNA, SNTAGT. The length of the CDR3 is 13 residues. V was trimmed by 0 bases and J by 5 bases, leaving 5 bases between them. CDR3 DNA: TGTGCCAGCAGTGACTCGGACAACAATGAGCAGTTCTTC. Encoded protein: CASSDSDNNEQFF.

This clone was observed a handful of times. This chain joins TRBV6-6 and TRBJ1-3; 7 nucleotides align to TRBD1. The CDR3 covers 16 residues. Losses at the gene ends were 6 bases for V and 0 bases for J; bases not matched to a gene: 8. Germline CDR1 MNHNY, CDR2 SVGAGI (reference sequence). The CDR3 is CASRPGTDFSGNTIYF. CDR3 in DNA: TGTGCCAGCAGGCCCGGGACAGACTTCTCTGGAAACACCATATATTTT.

In its sample, this clone was seen a few times. The V call is TRBV4-1, the J call TRBJ2-7, with 10 bases identical to TRBD2. The germline V gene has CDR1 MGHRA and CDR2 YSYEKL. The CDR3 spans 16 residues. Trimming at V came to 2 bases and at J to 2 bases, leaving 6 bases not matched to a gene. The DNA of the CDR3 is TGCGCCAGCAGCCAAATACAACTAGCGGGAACCTACGAGCAGTACTTC. This sequence encodes CASSQIQLAGTYEQYF.

The chain uses TRBV19 and TRBJ2-7; 11 bases agree with TRBD2. Germline V gene data show CDR1 as LNHDA and CDR2 as SQIVND (reference sequence). This CDR3 contains 14 residues. The ends lost 5 bases at V and 0 bases at J; junction bases unmatched: 0. CDR3 DNA sequence: TGTGCCAGTAGTGGGACTAGCGGCTCCTACGAGCAGTACTTC. Protein product: CASSGTSGSYEQYF.

V usage is TRBV9 and J usage is TRBJ2-7; 9 positions agree with TRBD2. The CDR3 covers 15 residues. V gave up 0 bases and J gave up 2 bases; unmatched junction bases: 3. CDR1 SGDLS and CDR2 YYNGEE come from the germline V gene. As DNA, the CDR3 is TGTGCCAGCAGCGTAGCGGCTAGCGGGACCTACGAGCAGTACTTC. Its translation is CASSVAASGTYEQYF.

The chain links TRBV2 to TRBJ2-3, with 9 bases that match TRBD2. With 8 bases clipped from V and 4 bases from J, the junction kept 10 bases outside the gene matches. Germline lookup yields CDR1 SNHLY and CDR2 FYNNEI. The CDR3 is 15 residues long. In DNA form, the CDR3 reads TGTGCCAGCCTCGTGGCGGGAGGGCCGTCAGATACGCAGTATTTT. Residues: CASLVAGGPSDTQYF.

The chain has TRBV6-1 and TRBJ2-2; D not resolved. Germline V gene sequence: CDR1 MNHNS, CDR2 SASEGT. The V end was cut by 0 bases, the J end by 5 bases, with 13 bases between. This CDR3 region has 16 residues. CDR3 nucleotides: TGTGCCAGCAGTGAAGCGGTGACTCTCAGGACCGGGGAGCTGTTTTTT. Amino acid sequence: CASSEAVTLRTGELFF.

This clone appeared once. This rearrangement joins TRBV4-1 to TRBJ2-1; 8 bases are shared with TRBD2. Trimming removed 0 bases from V and 0 bases from J; junction bases left unmatched: 4. The length of the CDR3 is 17 residues. Germline V gives CDR1 MGHRA, CDR2 YSYEKL. The chain's CDR3 is CASSQEGLAGSYNEQFF. CDR3 DNA: TGCGCCAGCAGCCAAGAGGGGCTAGCGGGCTCCTACAATGAGCAGTTCTTC.

V gene TRBV4-1 combines with J gene TRBJ1-2; 7 positions match TRBD1. The CDR3 has 15 amino acids. Germline V gene lookup returns CDR1 MGHRA and CDR2 YSYEKL. V was clipped by 3 bases and J by 4 bases; unmatched bases: 8. The CDR3 region is CASSHRQGGSYGYTF. The CDR3 nucleotides are TGCGCCAGCAGCCACCGACAGGGCGGGAGCTATGGCTACACCTTC.

Here the CDR3 DNA reads TGTGCCAGCAGCGTAGAAGCGGATCCTTACGAGCAGTACTTC. It is translated as CASSVEADPYEQYF. The rearrangement joins TRBV9 to TRBJ2-7; the D gene is possibly TRBD2 (5 bases). Germline CDR1 reads SGDLS; CDR2 reads YYNGEE. There are 14 residues in the CDR3. V lost 0 bases, J lost 4 bases, and 11 bases lay in between.

J is TRBJ2-4 and V is TRBV9, with 8 positions matching TRBD2. CDR3 length: 15 amino acids. V lost 0 bases and J lost 7; bases outside the gene matches: 6. Looked up from germline, CDR1 is SGDLS and CDR2 is YYNGEE. CDR3 sequence: CASSVAGGPGNIQYF. The CDR3 DNA reads TGTGCCAGCAGCGTAGCGGGAGGGCCTGGTAACATTCAGTACTTC.

The rearrangement uses TRBV27 and TRBJ1-5; perhaps TRBD1 as D (5 bases). The CDR3 has 16 amino acids. Per the germline V gene, CDR1 is MNHEY and CDR2 is SMNVEV (reference sequence). Between the trimmed V and J ends, which lost 5 bases and 3 bases, there was a span of 17 bases. CDR3 nucleotide sequence: TGTGCCAGCAGTCCCGGTCGTAGAGGGACCAATCAGCCCCAGCATTTT. Protein product: CASSPGRRGTNQPQHF.

This clone was detected only once. J is TRBJ2-5 and V is TRBV11-2; weak D call: TRBD2 (6 bases). The CDR3 is made up of 14 amino acids. V was pared by 8 bases and J by 1 base, with 14 bases between. Germline CDR1 reads SGHAT; CDR2 reads FQNNGV. The CDR3 sequence: CASADRGIQETQYF. The CDR3 DNA reads TGTGCCAGCGCCGACCGGGGGATCCAAGAGACCCAGTACTTC.

This chain connects TRBV6-6 to TRBJ1-1; D remains unclear. The germline V gene has CDR1 MNHNY and CDR2 SVGAGI (reference sequence). Deletions cut 2 bases from V and 5 bases from J, with 12 bases between. CDR3 size: 14 residues. The CDR3 reads CASSYAPDLTEAFF. DNA of the CDR3: TGTGCCAGCAGTTACGCTCCGGACTTGACTGAAGCTTTCTTT.

This clone was found a few times. The rearrangement links TRBV28 to TRBJ2-7; unclear D gene. The CDR3 length is 14 residues. Germline assignment: CDR1 MDHEN and CDR2 SYDVKM. V was pared by 7 bases and J by 0 bases, with 13 bases between. CDR3 amino acids: CASTKSGDSYEQYF. CDR3 nucleotides: TGTGCCAGCACCAAAAGTGGGGACTCCTACGAGCAGTACTTC.

This clone was seen a handful of times. The chain links TRBV5-4 to TRBJ2-2; 11 positions match TRBD2. Germline trimming cut 4 bases from V and 8 bases from J; bases unmatched to any gene: 16. The CDR3 is 18 amino acids. CDR1 and CDR2 from the germline V gene are SGHNT and YYREEE (reference sequence). CDR3 sequence (DNA): TGTGCCAGCAGCAGGAGAGTGGTAGCGGGAGGGCCGATTGGGGAGCTGTTTTTT. Encoded protein: CASSRRVVAGGPIGELFF.

The chain recombines TRBV5-1 with TRBJ2-7; maybe TRBD2 (5 bases). The CDR3 runs 14 residues. Trimming shortened V by 0 bases and J by 0 bases, and 7 bases separated the two germline ends. Germline loops: CDR1 SGHRS, CDR2 YFSETQ. CDR3 DNA: TGCGCCAGCAGCTTGGAGCTAGCCTCCTACGAGCAGTACTTC. Its protein product is CASSLELASYEQYF. Supplemented by reference TRBV5-1 and TRBJ2-7, the full variable domain reads KAGVTQTPRYLIKTRGQQVTLSCSPISGHRSVSWYQQTPGQGLQFLFEYFSETQRNKGNFPGRFSGRQFSNSRSEMNVSTLELGDSALYLCASSLELASYEQYFGPGTRLTVT.

The chain carries TRBV28 and TRBJ1-4; possible D gene TRBD1, 6 bases. V lost 3 bases and J lost 3, with 8 bases in between. Germline assignment: CDR1 MDHEN and CDR2 SYDVKM. This CDR3 has 14 residues. The CDR3 DNA sequence: TGTGCCAGCAGTTTCGGACAGCCTAATGAAAAACTGTTTTTT. This sequence encodes CASSFGQPNEKLFF. The whole variable domain, remainder taken from reference TRBV28 and TRBJ1-4, is DVKVTQSSRYLVKRTGEKVFLECVQDMDHENMFWYRQDPGLGLRLIYFSYDVKMKEKGDIPEGYSVSREKKERFSLILESASTNQTSMYLCASSFGQPNEKLFFGSGTQLSVL.

This clone has just one count. The V and J genes are TRBV6-6 and TRBJ2-5; 8 nucleotides line up with TRBD1. The CDR3 loop spans 12 amino acids. The germline CDR1 and CDR2 sequences are MNHNY and SVGAGI (reference sequence). Trimming took 6 bases from V and 5 from J; bases not matched to a gene: 2. The CDR3 region has the DNA TGTGCCAGCAGGGACAGGGCTGAGACCCAGTACTTC. The encoded protein is CASRDRAETQYF.

The chain employs TRBV7-2 and TRBJ2-7; 11 positions match TRBD2. The ends lost 2 bases at V and 4 bases at J; junction bases unmatched: 4. CDR1 is SGHTA and CDR2 is FQGNSA in the germline V gene. This CDR3 region has 15 residues. The CDR3 sequence: CASSLTSGSLYEQYF. Here the CDR3 DNA reads TGTGCCAGCAGCTTAACTAGCGGGAGCCTGTACGAGCAGTACTTC.

This clone appeared once. V is TRBV28 and J is TRBJ1-1; 10 bases match TRBD1. The CDR3 loop spans 15 amino acids. Germline loops: CDR1 MDHEN, CDR2 SYDVKM. V dropped 6 bases and J dropped 7; count of bases not matched to a gene: 11. The CDR3, as DNA: TGTGCCAGCAGGACCCCGGGACAGGGGCTTTTTGAAGCTTTCTTT. Translating gives CASRTPGQGLFEAFF.

This clone occurred once. This chain uses TRBV11-3 with TRBJ2-3; 9 bases match TRBD2. The CDR3 totals 17 residues. Germline assignment: CDR1 SGHNT and CDR2 YENEEA. V shed 5 bases and J 2 bases; nucleotides not matched to a gene: 11. CDR3 DNA sequence: TGTGCCAGCAGCCCCCGACTAGCGGAGAAACACACAGATACGCAGTATTTT. Protein sequence: CASSPRLAEKHTDTQYF.